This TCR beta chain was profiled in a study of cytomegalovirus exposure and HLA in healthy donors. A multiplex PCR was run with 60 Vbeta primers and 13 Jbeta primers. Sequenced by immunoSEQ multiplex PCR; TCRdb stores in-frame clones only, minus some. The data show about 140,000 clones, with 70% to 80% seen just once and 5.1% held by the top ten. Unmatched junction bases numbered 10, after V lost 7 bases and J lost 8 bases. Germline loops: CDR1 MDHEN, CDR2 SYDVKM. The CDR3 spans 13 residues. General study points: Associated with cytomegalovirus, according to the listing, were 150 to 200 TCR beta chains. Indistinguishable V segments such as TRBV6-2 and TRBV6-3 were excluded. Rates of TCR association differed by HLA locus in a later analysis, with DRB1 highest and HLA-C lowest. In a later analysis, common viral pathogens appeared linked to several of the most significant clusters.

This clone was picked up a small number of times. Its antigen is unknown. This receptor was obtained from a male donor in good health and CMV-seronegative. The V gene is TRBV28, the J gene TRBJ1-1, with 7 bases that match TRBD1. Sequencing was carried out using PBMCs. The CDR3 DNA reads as TGTGCCAGCAAGCTCCGGGACAGTAAAGAAGCTTTCTTT. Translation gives CASKLRDSKEAFF. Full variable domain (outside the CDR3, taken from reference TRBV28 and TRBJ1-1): DVKVTQSSRYLVKRTGEKVFLECVQDMDHENMFWYRQDPGLGLRLIYFSYDVKMKEKGDIPEGYSVSREKKERFSLILESASTNQTSMYLCASKLRDSKEAFFGQGTRLTVV.